A single sample is the source of the 27 T cell receptor beta chains below, sequenced in a study of early T cells in non-severe SARS-CoV-2 infection. TCRdb independently ran MiXCR on the 5' RACE reads; one entry per CDR3 protein. The data contain about 62,000 distinct CDR3 sequences, less than 10% of them singletons. Material: whole blood. Receptors originate from an adult who was a healthcare worker with PCR-confirmed SARS-CoV-2 infection or an uninfected control (not recorded which).

The chain couples TRBV6-6 to TRBJ1-2, with 7 bases lining up with TRBD1. Trimming at V came to 5 bases and at J to 3 bases, leaving 9 bases not matched to a gene. Germline V gene data show CDR1 as MNHNY and CDR2 as SVGAGI (reference sequence). The CDR3 consists of 15 residues. The DNA for the CDR3 is TGTGCCAGCAGTGGAACCGGGACAGCTCACTATGGCTACACCTTC. It specifies CASSGTGTAHYGYTF.

This clonotype was seen many times. The gene calls are TRBV12-3 or TRBV12-4 and TRBJ2-1; D is uncertain. V dropped 6 bases and J dropped 0 bases, with 12 bases sitting between them. The CDR3 runs 15 residues. The chain's CDR3 is CASRQSAPSYNEQFF. In nucleotides, the CDR3 is TGTGCCAGCAGACAGTCAGCCCCCTCCTACAATGAGCAGTTCTTC.

This clonotype was observed many times. The chain recombines TRBV29-1 with TRBJ1-6; D is undetermined. This CDR3 comprises 11 residues. Germline V lookup: CDR1 SQVTM, CDR2 ANQGSEA. The ends were cut back, 6 bases at V and 10 bases at J, with 10 bases in the middle. CDR3: CSVGDGSPLHF. DNA of the CDR3: TGCAGCGTCGGGGATGGATCACCCCTCCACTTT.

This clonotype was observed at least ten times. The chain links TRBV14 to TRBJ2-3; D not resolved. The germline V and J ends were trimmed by 1 base and 6 bases, with 17 bases remaining between them. The CDR3 contains 16 residues. The germline CDR1 and CDR2 sequences are SGHDN and FVKESK. CDR3 amino acids: CASSQVPGLVGDTQYF. In DNA, the CDR3 is TGTGCCAGCAGCCAAGTCCCCGGGCTCGTAGGGGATACGCAGTATTTT.

This chain links TRBV7-9 with TRBJ1-3; D is unclear. The CDR3 totals 13 residues. Trimming pared 10 bases from V and 0 bases from J, leaving 10 bases between. The germline V gene has CDR1 SEHNR and CDR2 FQNEAQ (reference sequence). The CDR3 DNA reads as TGTGCCACCGGCCGGGACTCTGGAAACACCATATATTTT. Its translation: CATGRDSGNTIYF.

The sample holds a few counts of this clonotype. The chain joins TRBV5-1 to TRBJ2-1, with 10 nucleotides matching TRBD2. CDR3 length: 15 residues. CDR1 is SGHRS, CDR2 YFSETQ, per germline. Trimming cost V 7 bases and J 6 bases; bases outside gene matches: 10. CDR3 residues: CASRASGGSGNEQFF. The CDR3, as DNA: TGCGCCAGCCGCGCTAGCGGGGGTTCCGGCAATGAGCAGTTCTTC.

This clonotype was counted only a few times. The chain carries TRBV2 and TRBJ2-5, with D possibly being TRBD1 (5 bases). V gave up 6 bases and J gave up 2 bases, with 13 bases separating them. Germline V gene sequence: CDR1 SNHLY, CDR2 FYNNEI. This CDR3 is built from 14 residues. CDR3 sequence: CASRMTANQETQYF. CDR3 sequence (DNA): TGTGCCAGCAGGATGACAGCTAATCAAGAGACCCAGTACTTC.

Only a few counts were recorded for this clonotype. The chain couples TRBV7-8 to TRBJ2-1, with D maybe TRBD2 (5 bases). Looked up from germline, CDR1 is SGHVS and CDR2 is FQNEAQ. V shed 2 bases and J shed 4 bases, with 12 bases lying between them. CDR3 length: 15 residues. The CDR3 DNA is TGTGCCAGCAGCTTATCACCAGGCGGGTACAATGAGCAGTTCTTC. Translation: CASSLSPGGYNEQFF.

This chain uses TRBV20-1 with TRBJ2-4; 10 bases are shared with TRBD2. From germline, CDR1 is DFQATT and CDR2 SNEGSKA (reference sequence). The CDR3 has 16 residues. Trimming took 1 base from V and 4 from J; bases not matched to a gene: 7. The CDR3: CSARGLGAGGKNIQYF. CDR3 DNA sequence: TGCAGTGCTAGAGGTCTGGGAGCGGGGGGGAAAAACATTCAGTACTTC.

This clonotype was observed a handful of times. J is TRBJ2-6 and V is TRBV12-3 or TRBV12-4, with no clear D. This CDR3 has 17 residues. The V end lost 3 bases, the J end lost 1 base, and 13 bases lay between the germline ends. CDR3 DNA: TGTGCCAGCAGTTTGTTGTTCGGCCGTTCTGGGGCCAACGTCCTGACTTTC. This gives the protein CASSLLFGRSGANVLTF.

This clonotype has a count of ten or more. V gene TRBV12-3 or TRBV12-4 combines with J gene TRBJ2-7, with D tentatively TRBD1 (5 bases). Between the trimmed V and J ends, which lost 3 bases and 6 bases, there was a span of 12 bases. This CDR3 is built from 13 residues. CDR3 protein: CASSFTRASEQYV. The CDR3 DNA follows: TGTGCCAGCAGTTTCACCAGGGCCAGCGAGCAGTACGTC.

This clonotype was seen more than once but under ten times. The chain joins TRBV5-1 to TRBJ2-3, with D maybe TRBD2 (5 bases). CDR3 length: 17 residues. Trimming cost V 0 bases and J 1 base, with 15 bases left between them. Germline V CDR1 and CDR2: SGHRS, YFSETQ. CDR3 region: CASSLGGAGLGTDTQYF. DNA of the CDR3: TGCGCCAGCAGCTTGGGAGGAGCAGGACTCGGCACAGATACGCAGTATTTT.

This clonotype was seen many times. V and J are TRBV6-5 and TRBJ2-1; perhaps TRBD1 as D (6 bases). The CDR3 is 16 residues long. The V and J ends lost 6 bases and 6 bases respectively, with 21 bases between them. Germline values: CDR1 MNHEY, CDR2 SVGAGI. The DNA for the CDR3 is TGTGCCAGCAGGTCCGCGGCCGGGACAACCTCCAATGAGCAGTTCTTC. It yields the protein CASRSAAGTTSNEQFF.

The chain joins TRBV7-2 to TRBJ2-5; D is undetermined. The germline gives CDR1 SGHTA, CDR2 FQGNSA. Trimming took off 3 bases at V and 3 bases at J, with 11 bases between the two ends. The CDR3 spans 14 residues. DNA for the CDR3: TGTGCCAGCAGCTTGGGCTTCCATGAAGAGACCCAGTACTTC. Protein sequence: CASSLGFHEETQYF.

This clonotype has just a few counts. The rearrangement links TRBV29-1 to TRBJ1-1; 10 bases are shared with TRBD1. Germline CDR1 is SQVTM and CDR2 is ANQGSEA. With 7 bases clipped from V and 4 bases from J, the junction kept 9 bases outside the gene matches. This CDR3 has 14 amino acids. In DNA form, the CDR3 reads TGCAGCGGACAGGGGGCCACTCCCCCCACTGAAGCTTTCTTT. This sequence encodes CSGQGATPPTEAFF.

The rearrangement uses TRBV7-2 and TRBJ2-3, with 14 bases matching TRBD2. V shed 4 bases and J 4 bases; nucleotides not matched to a gene: 13. Germline V gene data show CDR1 as SGHTA and CDR2 as FQGNSA. CDR3 length equals 19 residues. The CDR3 here is CASSSGHRLAGGQPDTQYF. The CDR3 bases are TGTGCCAGCAGCTCAGGCCACAGACTAGCGGGGGGGCAGCCAGATACGCAGTATTTT. Based on the CDR3 plus reference TRBV7-2 and TRBJ2-3, the full variable domain is GAGVSQSPSNKVTEKGKDVELRCDPISGHTALYWYRQSLGQGLEFLIYFQGNSAPDKSGLPSDRFSAERTGGSVSTLTIQRTQQEDSAVYLCASSSGHRLAGGQPDTQYFGPGTRLTVL.

This clonotype was detected a few times. This CDR3 reads CASSWRDNTEAFF. CDR3 coding DNA: TGTGCCAGCAGTTGGAGGGACAACACTGAAGCTTTCTTT. The J gene is TRBJ1-1, the V gene TRBV6-5; weak D call: TRBD1 (5 bases). Germline CDR1 reads MNHEY; CDR2 reads SVGAGI. The CDR3 has 13 residues. V lost 4 bases and J lost 2, with 8 bases in between.

There are a few counts of this clonotype. J is TRBJ2-7 and V is TRBV6-6; the match to TRBD1 covers 7 bases. CDR3 length: 14 residues. V lost 2 bases to trimming and J lost 2 bases; unmatched junction nucleotides: 3. Germline V lookup: CDR1 MNHNY, CDR2 SVGAGI (reference sequence). Here the CDR3 DNA reads TGTGCCAGCAGTTACGCCGACAGGGCCTACGAGCAGTACGTC. Its protein is CASSYADRAYEQYV.

This clonotype was found many times. This sequence joins TRBV5-1 and TRBJ1-1; TRBD1 aligns across 7 bases. Germline-derived CDR1 and CDR2 are SGHRS and YFSETQ. With V trimmed by 2 bases and J by 8 bases, 3 bases remained unmatched. The CDR3 is made up of 12 amino acids. CDR3 bases: TGCGCCAGCAGCTTATCAGGGGGAGAAGCTTTCTTT. Amino acids: CASSLSGGEAFF.

V gene TRBV20-1 combines with J gene TRBJ2-3, with no clear D. Trimming removed 7 bases from V and 12 bases from J, with 17 bases in between. Germline lookup yields CDR1 DFQATT and CDR2 SNEGSKA (reference sequence). The CDR3 has 11 residues. CDR3 in DNA: TGCAGTGGTAGCACCCCCGTTGCCCAGTATTTT. This translates into CSGSTPVAQYF.

This rearrangement joins TRBV12-3 or TRBV12-4 to TRBJ2-1, with 8 bases aligning to TRBD1. CDR3 size: 14 residues. The trim removed 6 bases at V and 4 bases at J, leaving 5 bases unmatched. In DNA form, the CDR3 reads TGTGCCAGCAGCAGGACAGGGATTTACAATGAGCAGTTCTTC. Translation gives CASSRTGIYNEQFF.

This clonotype has ten or more counts. The rearrangement joins TRBV5-1 to TRBJ1-5; D possibly corresponds to TRBD1 (6 bases). The V end lost 0 bases, the J end lost 3 bases, and 10 bases lay between the germline ends. Per the germline V gene, CDR1 is SGHRS and CDR2 is YFSETQ. There are 15 residues in the CDR3. This chain's CDR3 is CASSLGQGSNQPQHF. Here the CDR3 DNA reads TGCGCCAGCAGCTTGGGGCAGGGGTCCAATCAGCCCCAGCATTTT.

The J gene is TRBJ2-2, the V gene TRBV28; D may be TRBD2 (6 bases). Trimming took 10 bases from V and 1 from J, leaving 16 bases between them. The germline V gene encodes CDR1 MDHEN and CDR2 SYDVKM. The CDR3 covers 15 residues. The CDR3 DNA is TGTGCCACCTCGATAGGCGGGATGAACACCGGGGAGCTGTTTTTT. Its protein product is CATSIGGMNTGELFF.

This clonotype came up many times. The V call is TRBV4-1, the J call TRBJ1-2; 11 nucleotides align to TRBD1. Germline lookup yields CDR1 MGHRA and CDR2 YSYEKL. V dropped 2 bases and J dropped 0; count of bases not matched to a gene: 20. The CDR3 runs to 22 residues. Written as DNA, the CDR3 is TGCGCCAGCAGCCAAAGGGGAGGACAGGGGGCGCAAGGACGTCTCCCTAACTATGGCTACACCTTC. It codes for CASSQRGGQGAQGRLPNYGYTF.

This clonotype was observed a handful of times. The V gene is TRBV7-3, the J gene TRBJ2-5, with TRBD1 identical over 8 bases. CDR3 size: 13 residues. With V trimmed by 5 bases and J by 5 bases, 4 bases remained unmatched. The V gene's germline CDR1 is SGHTA and CDR2 FQGTGA. DNA of the CDR3: TGTGCCAGCAGCCAAGACAGGGGTGAGACCCAGTACTTC. This sequence encodes CASSQDRGETQYF.

The rearrangement joins TRBV6-1 to TRBJ2-7, with a possible D match to TRBD2 (7 bases). CDR1 and CDR2 (germline): MNHNS, SASEGT. V was shortened by 4 bases and J by 3 bases, with 16 bases between the two germline ends. This CDR3 comprises 15 residues. This chain's CDR3 is CASSATRGGHYEQYV. The CDR3 DNA reads TGTGCCAGCAGTGCTACCCGCGGGGGACACTACGAGCAGTACGTC.

This clonotype was counted a few times. Here the CDR3 DNA reads TGCAGTGCTGCCAGGAAGGGGCGCTTTGCTTTCTTT. Amino acids: CSAARKGRFAFF. The rearrangement links TRBV20-1 to TRBJ1-1, with D possibly TRBD1 on 5 matching bases. The V gene lost 5 bases and the J gene lost 11 bases, with 18 bases spanning the gap. Germline CDR1 is DFQATT and CDR2 is SNEGSKA (reference sequence). The CDR3 sequence is 12 residues long.